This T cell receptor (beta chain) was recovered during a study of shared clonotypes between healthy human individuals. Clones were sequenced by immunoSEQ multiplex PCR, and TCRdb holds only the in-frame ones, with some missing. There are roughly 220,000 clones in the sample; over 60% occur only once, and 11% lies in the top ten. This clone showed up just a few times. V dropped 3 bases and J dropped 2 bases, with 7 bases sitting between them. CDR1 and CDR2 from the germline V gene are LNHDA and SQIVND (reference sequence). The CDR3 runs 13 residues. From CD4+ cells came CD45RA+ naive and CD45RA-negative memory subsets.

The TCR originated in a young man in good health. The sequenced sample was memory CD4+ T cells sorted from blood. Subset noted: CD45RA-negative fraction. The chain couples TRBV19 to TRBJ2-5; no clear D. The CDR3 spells CASSIVIQETQYF. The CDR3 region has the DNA TGTGCCAGTAGTATCGTTATACAAGAGACCCAGTACTTC. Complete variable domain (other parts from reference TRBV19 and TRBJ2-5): DGGITQSPKYLFRKEGQNVTLSCEQNLNHDAMYWYRQDPGQGLRLIYYSQIVNDFQKGDIAEGYSVSREKKESFPLTVTSAQKNPTAFYLCASSIVIQETQYFGPGTRLLVL.